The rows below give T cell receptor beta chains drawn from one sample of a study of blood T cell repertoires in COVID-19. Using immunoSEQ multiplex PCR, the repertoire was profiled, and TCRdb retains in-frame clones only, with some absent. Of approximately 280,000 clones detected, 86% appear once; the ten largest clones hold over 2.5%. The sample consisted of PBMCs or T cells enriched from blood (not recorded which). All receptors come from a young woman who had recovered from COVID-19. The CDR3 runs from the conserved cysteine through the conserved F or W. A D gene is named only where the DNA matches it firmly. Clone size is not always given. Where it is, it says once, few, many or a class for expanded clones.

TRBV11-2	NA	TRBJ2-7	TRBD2	TGTGCCAGCAGCTTAGTGGCGGGGGTGGCCTACGAGCAGTACTTC	CASSLVAGVAYEQYF
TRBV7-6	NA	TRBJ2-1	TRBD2	TGTGCCAGCAGCTTGGGGGAGGGCCGAGAGGAGCAGTTCTTC	CASSLGEGREEQFF
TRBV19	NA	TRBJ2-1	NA	TGTGCCAGTAGTATAGCCCGACAAGAGCAGTTCTTC	CASSIARQEQFF
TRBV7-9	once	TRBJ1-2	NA	TGTGCCAGCAGCTCGGAGGGTGCATATGGCTACACCTTC	CASSSEGAYGYTF
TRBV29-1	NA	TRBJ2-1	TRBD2	TGCAGCGTTTTGGGACTAGCGTTACGTGAGCAGTTCTTC	CSVLGLALREQFF
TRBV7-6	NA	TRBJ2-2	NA	TGTGCCAGCAGCCCGAAGATTAGCGGAAACACCGGGGAGCTGTTTTTT	CASSPKISGNTGELFF
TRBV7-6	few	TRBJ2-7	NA	TGTGCCAGCAGCCTCAAGCGGAACTCCTACGAGCAGTACTTC	CASSLKRNSYEQYF
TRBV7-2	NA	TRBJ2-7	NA	TGTGCCAGCAGCCCCGACGGCGGAAGCTACGAGCAGTACTTC	CASSPDGGSYEQYF
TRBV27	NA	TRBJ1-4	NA	TGTGCCAGCAGTCGATACCCGGGGGTGGCAAATGAAAAACTGTTTTTT	CASSRYPGVANEKLFF
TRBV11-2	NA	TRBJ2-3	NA	TGTGCCAGCAGCTTAGAGAGGGAAGAGGGCACAGATACGCAGTATTTT	CASSLEREEGTDTQYF
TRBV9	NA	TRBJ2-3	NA	TGTGCCAGCAGCGTAGCCGGACAAGTCACAGATACGCAGTATTTT	CASSVAGQVTDTQYF
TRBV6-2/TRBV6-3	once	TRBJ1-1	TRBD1	TGTGCCAGCAGTAGACAGGGGTTCGAAGCTTTCTTT	CASSRQGFEAFF
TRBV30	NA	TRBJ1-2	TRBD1	TGTGCCTGGAGTCCCCCGGGGGGACAGGGACACTATGGCTACACCTTC	CAWSPPGGQGHYGYTF
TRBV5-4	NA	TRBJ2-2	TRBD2	TGTGCCAGCAGCTTGTTCCGGGGGGGCGGGTCGAACACCGGGGAGCTGTTTTTT	CASSLFRGGGSNTGELFF
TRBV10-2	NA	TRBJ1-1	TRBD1	TGCGCCAGCACCGACAGGGGGAACACTGAAGCTTTCTTT	CASTDRGNTEAFF
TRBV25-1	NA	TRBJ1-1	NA	TGTGCCAGCAGTCGAACAGGGAACACTGAAGCTTTCTTT	CASSRTGNTEAFF
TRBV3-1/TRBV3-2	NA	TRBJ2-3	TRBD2	TGTGCCAGCAGCCAGGAGCCGGCGGGGGGGTCAGATACGCAGTATTTT	CASSQEPAGGSDTQYF
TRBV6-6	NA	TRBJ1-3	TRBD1	TGTGCCAGCAGTTACTTCCGGGACAGCTCTGGAAACACCATATATTTT	CASSYFRDSSGNTIYF
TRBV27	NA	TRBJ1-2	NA	TGTGCCAGCAGTTGGAGCGGGGGCGCCCCTTATGGCTACACCTTC	CASSWSGGAPYGYTF
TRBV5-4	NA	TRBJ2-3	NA	TGTGCCAGCAGCCGGGGGATTACTAGCACAGATACGCAGTATTTT	CASSRGITSTDTQYF
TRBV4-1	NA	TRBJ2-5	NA	TGCGCCAGCAGCCAAGGGGCCTGGGAGACCCAGTACTTC	CASSQGAWETQYF
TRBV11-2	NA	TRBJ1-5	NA	TGTGCCAGCAGCTTAACAAGCGCTGGACAGCCCCAGCATTTT	CASSLTSAGQPQHF
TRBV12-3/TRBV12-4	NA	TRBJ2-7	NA	TGTGCCAGCGGCCTAGGATACGAGCAGTACTTC	CASGLGYEQYF
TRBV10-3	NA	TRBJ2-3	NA	TGTGCCATCGGTGGGTTCTTAGATTCCGATACGCAGTATTTT	CAIGGFLDSDTQYF
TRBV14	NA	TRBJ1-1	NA	TGTGCCAGCAGCCAAACACGGGAGGGTGAAGCTTTCTTT	CASSQTREGEAFF
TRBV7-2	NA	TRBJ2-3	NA	TGTGCCAGCAGCTTAGCGCGGAACAGGGCTTTCACAGATACGCAGTATTTT	CASSLARNRAFTDTQYF
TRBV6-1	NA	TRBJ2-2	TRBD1	TGTGCCAGCAGTGCGGCCTTCGGGGACAGGGGCACCGGGGAGCTGTTTTTT	CASSAAFGDRGTGELFF
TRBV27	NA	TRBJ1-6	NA	TGTGCCAGCAGCCCTCGGGCGAGGGAGGGAAGTCCACCCCTCCACTTT	CASSPRAREGSPPLHF
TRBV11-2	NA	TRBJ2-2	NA	TGTGCCAGCAGTTCGGATCCGAGGGCCACCGGGGAGCTGTTTTTT	CASSSDPRATGELFF
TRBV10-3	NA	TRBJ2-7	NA	TGTGCCATCAGTACGGGCCCGAGGGCCGAGCAGTACTTC	CAISTGPRAEQYF
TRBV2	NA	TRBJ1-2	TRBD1	TGTGCCAGCGGCATTCAGGGGGGCCGCCCCTCTAAGAACTATGGCTACACCTTC	CASGIQGGRPSKNYGYTF
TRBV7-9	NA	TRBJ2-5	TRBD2	TGTGCCAGCAGTCTCGGTCTAGCGGGCCAAGAGACCCAGTACTTC	CASSLGLAGQETQYF
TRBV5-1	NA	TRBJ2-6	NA	TGCGCCAGCAGCTCCCGGGGGACGGTGAGCTCTGGGGCCAACGTCCTGACTTTC	CASSSRGTVSSGANVLTF
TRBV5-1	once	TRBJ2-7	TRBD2	TGCGCCAGCAGCTTGCTAACTAGCGGGAGGTCCTCCTACGAGCAGTACTTC	CASSLLTSGRSSYEQYF
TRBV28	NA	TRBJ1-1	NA	TGTGCCAGTTGGGCGAACACTGAAGCTTTCTTT	CASWANTEAFF
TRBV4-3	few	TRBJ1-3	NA	TGCGCCAGCAGACAGGACCGCTCTGGAAACACCATATATTTT	CASRQDRSGNTIYF
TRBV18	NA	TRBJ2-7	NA	TGTGCCAGCTCACCACTTAACGACAGGACCTACGAGCAGTACTTC	CASSPLNDRTYEQYF
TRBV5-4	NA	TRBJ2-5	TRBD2	TGTGCCAGCAGCCCGGGGGGGAGGGAGACCCAGTACTTC	CASSPGGRETQYF
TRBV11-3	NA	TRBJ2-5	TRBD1	TGTGCCAGCAGCTCCGAGGACAGGGGGGAGACCCAGTACTTC	CASSSEDRGETQYF
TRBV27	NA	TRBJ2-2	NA	TGTGCCAGCAGTTTAGGCGGTTCGGGCGGGGAGCTGTTTTTT	CASSLGGSGGELFF